The 32 T cell receptor beta chains below all came from one sample that was sequenced in a study of OX40 agonist ivuxolimab in advanced cancers. This table comes from immunoSEQ multiplex PCR, and its TCRdb copy is limited to in-frame clones, with some not included. The table shows about 100,000 clones, with roughly 90% occurring only once. The material sequenced was CD4+ or CD8+ T cells sorted from blood, taken in a trial of the OX40 agonist ivuxolimab. The receptors shown here come from an adult with an advanced solid tumor such as melanoma, head and neck, liver or kidney cancer.

For the CDR3, the DNA is TGTGCCTGGAGTGCAGCGGGGGCCGGCGGGGAGCTGTTTTTT. It specifies CAWSAAGAGGELFF. The chain couples TRBV30 to TRBJ2-2; 8 nucleotides agree with TRBD2. The CDR3 is made up of 14 amino acids. V dropped 1 base and J dropped 7; count of bases not matched to a gene: 5. CDR1 and CDR2 from the germline V gene are GTSNPN and SVGIG (reference sequence).

The gene calls are TRBV29-1 and TRBJ2-5; 9 bases map to TRBD2. This CDR3 has 18 residues. CDR1 SQVTM and CDR2 ANQGSEA come from the germline V gene. J was trimmed by 0 bases and V by 4 bases; bases with no gene match: 15. CDR3 bases: TGCAGCGTTGTAAGGACTAGCGTAAGCCGATGGGACCAAGAGACCCAGTACTTC. Its translation: CSVVRTSVSRWDQETQYF.

The chain links TRBV11-2 to TRBJ2-5; 7 bases match TRBD2. Germline assignment: CDR1 SGHAT and CDR2 FQNNGV. The length of the CDR3 is 14 residues. Trimming at V came to 4 bases and at J to 2 bases, leaving 4 bases not matched to a gene. CDR3 residues: CASSWGGGQETQYF. CDR3 nucleotides: TGTGCCAGCAGCTGGGGGGGAGGGCAAGAGACCCAGTACTTC.

V gene TRBV10-3 combines with J gene TRBJ2-1; no firm D call. There are 16 residues in the CDR3. CDR1 and CDR2 (germline): ENHRY, SYGVKD. Trimming left V 0 bases short and J 0 bases short, with 9 bases between. The CDR3 spells CAISESTSSSYNEQFF. The CDR3 DNA is TGTGCCATCAGTGAGTCGACGTCTAGCTCCTACAATGAGCAGTTCTTC.

A single count supports this clone. This chain connects TRBV10-3 to TRBJ2-5; TRBD2 might be the D (6 bases). CDR3 length equals 14 residues. Deletions cut 0 bases from V and 5 bases from J, with 10 bases between. Germline V CDR1 and CDR2: ENHRY, SYGVKD. CDR3: CAISESAAGETQYF. CDR3 sequence (DNA): TGTGCCATCAGTGAGTCCGCAGCGGGTGAGACCCAGTACTTC.

The chain recombines TRBV27 with TRBJ2-1; D is possibly TRBD1 (6 bases). The V gene's germline CDR1 is MNHEY and CDR2 SMNVEV (reference sequence). V was cut by 8 bases and J by 1 base, with 18 bases left in between. This CDR3 has 16 amino acids. The CDR3 here is CASQGRGKGSYNEQFF. The CDR3 nucleotides read TGTGCCAGCCAGGGGAGAGGGAAGGGGTCCTACAATGAGCAGTTCTTC.

The V call is TRBV2, the J call TRBJ2-7; tentatively, D is TRBD1 (5 bases). Germline loops: CDR1 SNHLY, CDR2 FYNNEI. The CDR3 is made up of 15 amino acids. Trimming pared 4 bases from V and 1 base from J, leaving 14 bases between. CDR3 coding DNA: TGTGCCAGCAGTGTGTCAGGGTTCGGGTCCTACGAGCAGTACTTC. It is translated as CASSVSGFGSYEQYF.

In this sample, this clone turned up once. The chain carries TRBV6-6 and TRBJ1-2; 11 bases agree with TRBD1. Losses at the gene ends were 5 bases for V and 13 bases for J; bases not matched to a gene: 12. This CDR3 region has 14 residues. Germline V CDR1 and CDR2: MNHNY, SVGAGI (reference sequence). CDR3 sequence reads: CASSPGQGGIWLTF. The CDR3 region has the DNA TGTGCCAGCAGTCCGGGACAGGGGGGGATATGGCTCACCTTC.

The chain carries TRBV5-4 and TRBJ2-7; 9 bases are a match to TRBD1. The junction had 11 bases not matched to a gene; V was cut back by 4 bases and J by 3 bases. This CDR3 is built from 16 residues. Germline lookup yields CDR1 SGHNT and CDR2 YYREEE (reference sequence). This CDR3 reads CASSRGLGQGYYEQYF. The CDR3 coding sequence is TGTGCCAGCAGCAGGGGGTTGGGACAGGGCTACTACGAGCAGTACTTC.

The chain employs TRBV29-1 and TRBJ2-3, with TRBD1 matching 9 bases. Germline trimming cut 3 bases from V and 2 bases from J; bases unmatched to any gene: 9. This CDR3 spans 16 amino acids. Germline V lookup: CDR1 SQVTM, CDR2 ANQGSEA. CDR3 DNA sequence: TGCAGCGTTGAGACTACCGGGACAGGGACCACAGATACGCAGTATTTT. It is translated as CSVETTGTGTTDTQYF.

V is TRBV11-2 and J is TRBJ2-7, with unresolved D. The ends were cut back, 1 base at V and 2 bases at J, with 9 bases in the middle. Germline CDR1 and CDR2: SGHAT and FQNNGV. CDR3 length equals 14 residues. DNA for the CDR3: TGTGCCAGCAGCTTAGCTTCGATTACCTACGAGCAGTACTTC. This sequence encodes CASSLASITYEQYF.

Here the CDR3 reads CASSMLEKLFF. The CDR3 DNA is TGTGCCAGTAGTATGTTGGAAAAACTGTTTTTT. The chain combines TRBV19 with TRBJ1-4; D is unclear. The CDR3 spans 11 residues. V lost 3 bases and J lost 8, with 4 bases in between. CDR1 and CDR2 (germline): LNHDA, SQIVND (reference sequence). The whole variable domain, remainder taken from reference TRBV19 and TRBJ1-4, is DGGITQSPKYLFRKEGQNVTLSCEQNLNHDAMYWYRQDPGQGLRLIYYSQIVNDFQKGDIAEGYSVSREKKESFPLTVTSAQKNPTAFYLCASSMLEKLFFGSGTQLSVL.

V usage is TRBV7-8 and J usage is TRBJ2-2, with D perhaps TRBD2 (6 bases). The CDR3 consists of 14 residues. V was cut by 7 bases and J by 3 bases, with 12 bases left in between. CDR1 and CDR2 (germline): SGHVS, FQNEAQ. The CDR3 DNA reads TGTGCCAGCACCTCGGGACTTCACACCGGGGAGCTGTTTTTT. This sequence encodes CASTSGLHTGELFF. The full variable domain, rest sourced from reference TRBV7-8 and TRBJ2-2, is GAGVSQSPRYKVAKRGQDVALRCDPISGHVSLFWYQQALGQGPEFLTYFQNEAQLDKSGLPSDRFFAERPEGSVSTLKIQRTQQEDSAVYLCASTSGLHTGELFFGEGSRLTVL.

The rearrangement uses TRBV6-5 and TRBJ1-5; the D is unclear. CDR3 length equals 14 residues. The germline V and J ends were trimmed by 3 bases and 0 bases, with 6 bases remaining between them. The V gene's germline CDR1 is MNHEY and CDR2 SVGAGI. The CDR3 region is CASSYRVSNQPQHF. As DNA, the CDR3 is TGTGCCAGCAGTTATAGAGTTAGCAATCAGCCCCAGCATTTT.

V gene TRBV28 combines with J gene TRBJ2-5; unclear D gene. The germline V gene encodes CDR1 MDHEN and CDR2 SYDVKM. The CDR3 consists of 11 residues. The germline V and J ends were trimmed by 1 base and 5 bases, with 2 bases remaining between them. The CDR3 loop is CASSLLETQYF. The CDR3 coding sequence is TGTGCCAGCAGTTTATTGGAGACCCAGTACTTC.

This clone was observed a single time. The rearrangement links TRBV5-4 to TRBJ1-2; D is uncertain. V lost 4 bases to trimming and J lost 8 bases, with 12 bases between them. Germline loops: CDR1 SGHNT, CDR2 YYREEE (reference sequence). This CDR3 has 12 amino acids. The CDR3 loop is CASSRRVGGYTF. The CDR3 region has the DNA TGTGCCAGCAGCCGACGTGTGGGGGGCTACACCTTC.

Only one count was recorded for this clone. The rearrangement joins TRBV27 to TRBJ2-2; 9 bases line up with TRBD2. Germline V gene data show CDR1 as MNHEY and CDR2 as SMNVEV (reference sequence). V was pared by 7 bases and J by 3 bases, with 3 bases of the junction left unmatched. The CDR3 is 14 residues long. The CDR3 coding sequence is TGTGCCAGCAAGTGGACTAGCGACACCGGGGAGCTGTTTTTT. Protein product: CASKWTSDTGELFF.

DNA of the CDR3: TGTGCCAGCAGCTTGTACAGGGGCGAGCAGTACTTC. Protein product: CASSLYRGEQYF. The rearrangement joins TRBV5-4 to TRBJ2-7; 7 positions match TRBD1. In germline, CDR1 is SGHNT, CDR2 YYREEE (reference sequence). CDR3 length equals 12 residues. V gave up 1 base and J gave up 6 bases; unmatched junction bases: 1.

The chain links TRBV5-4 to TRBJ1-1, with 8 bases fitting TRBD1. Germline CDR1 reads SGHNT; CDR2 reads YYREEE (reference sequence). The CDR3 contains 15 residues. The V and J ends lost 5 bases and 3 bases, in that order; junction bases with no gene match: 9. The CDR3 coding sequence is TGTGCCAGCAGATCCGGGACAGGTCGGGACACTGAAGCTTTCTTT. This sequence encodes CASRSGTGRDTEAFF. Based on the CDR3 plus reference TRBV5-4 and TRBJ1-1, the full variable domain is ETGVTQSPTHLIKTRGQQVTLRCSSQSGHNTVSWYQQALGQGPQFIFQYYREEENGRGNFPPRFSGLQFPNYSSELNVNALELDDSALYLCASRSGTGRDTEAFFGQGTRLTVV.

The chain combines TRBV28 with TRBJ2-1; D perhaps matches TRBD2 (6 bases). The V gene's germline CDR1 is MDHEN and CDR2 SYDVKM. Trimming took off 10 bases at V and 0 bases at J, with 13 bases between the two ends. This CDR3 has 14 residues. This CDR3 is CATRGASSYNEQFF. DNA for the CDR3: TGTGCCACTCGCGGGGCATCCTCCTACAATGAGCAGTTCTTC. The whole variable domain, remainder taken from reference TRBV28 and TRBJ2-1, is DVKVTQSSRYLVKRTGEKVFLECVQDMDHENMFWYRQDPGLGLRLIYFSYDVKMKEKGDIPEGYSVSREKKERFSLILESASTNQTSMYLCATRGASSYNEQFFGPGTRLTVL.

This clone was seen only a few times. The CDR3 DNA is TGTGCCAGCAGCTTCAGGGTAATGGTTAATTCACCCCTCCACTTT. Encoded protein: CASSFRVMVNSPLHF. The V gene is TRBV5-5, the J gene TRBJ1-6; D perhaps matches TRBD1 (5 bases). CDR1 SGHKS and CDR2 YYEKEE come from the germline V gene (reference sequence). This CDR3 has 15 residues. Trimming took 2 bases from V and 6 from J, leaving 12 bases between them.

The chain combines TRBV5-1 with TRBJ1-3; D gene ambiguous. Germline V gene lookup returns CDR1 SGHRS and CDR2 YFSETQ. Trimming took off 0 bases at V and 1 base at J, with 11 bases between the two ends. There are 16 residues in the CDR3. CDR3 in amino acids: CASSLAGSGSGNTIYF. The CDR3 DNA reads TGCGCCAGCAGCTTGGCCGGGTCCGGATCTGGAAACACCATATATTTT. The complete variable domain, with remaining parts taken from reference TRBV5-1 and TRBJ1-3, reads KAGVTQTPRYLIKTRGQQVTLSCSPISGHRSVSWYQQTPGQGLQFLFEYFSETQRNKGNFPGRFSGRQFSNSRSEMNVSTLELGDSALYLCASSLAGSGSGNTIYFGEGSWLTVV.

The rearrangement joins TRBV6-1 to TRBJ1-2; possibly TRBD1 for D (6 bases). V was cut by 0 bases and J by 6 bases, with 14 bases left in between. The CDR3 contains 15 residues. In germline, CDR1 is MNHNS, CDR2 SASEGT. CDR3 in DNA: TGTGCCAGCAGTGAAGCCGGCAGAAGGGGGGATGGCTACACCTTC. It specifies CASSEAGRRGDGYTF.

The chain combines TRBV6-5 with TRBJ1-2; 7 positions agree with TRBD1. The V gene end was trimmed by 2 bases and the J gene end by 4 bases; junction bases not matched to a gene: 7. The CDR3 is 15 amino acids. CDR1 and CDR2 from the germline V gene are MNHEY and SVGAGI. CDR3 sequence (DNA): TGTGCCAGCAGTTACGATTCACAGGGGTTCTATGGCTACACCTTC. Its protein product is CASSYDSQGFYGYTF.

The V call is TRBV30, the J call TRBJ2-5; unclear D gene. Trimming took off 7 bases at V and 0 bases at J, with 15 bases between the two ends. CDR3 length equals 14 residues. Germline CDR1 and CDR2: GTSNPN and SVGIG (reference sequence). The CDR3 loop reads CALYHGRYQETQYF. Here the CDR3 DNA reads TGTGCCTTATACCACGGACGGTACCAAGAGACCCAGTACTTC.

The CDR3 is CASSLLAGGAYF. The CDR3 DNA follows: TGTGCCAGCAGCCTTCTAGCGGGAGGGGCGTACTTC. This sequence joins TRBV7-9 and TRBJ2-7; 12 bases align to TRBD2. The CDR3 is made up of 12 amino acids. Germline V gene sequence: CDR1 SEHNR, CDR2 FQNEAQ (reference sequence). Losses at the gene ends were 5 bases for V and 12 bases for J; bases not matched to a gene: 5.

V usage is TRBV28 and J usage is TRBJ2-2, with TRBD2 identical over 8 bases. Trimming took 3 bases from V and 4 from J; bases not matched to a gene: 7. The CDR3 covers 16 residues. Germline lookup yields CDR1 MDHEN and CDR2 SYDVKM. CDR3 bases: TGTGCCAGCAGTTTCGGCGCTAGCGGGTTCACCGGGGAGCTGTTTTTT. Protein sequence: CASSFGASGFTGELFF.

J is TRBJ2-1 and V is TRBV30, with D tentatively TRBD2 (5 bases). The V gene lost 4 bases and the J gene lost 0 bases, with 10 bases spanning the gap. The CDR3 runs to 14 residues. From germline, CDR1 is GTSNPN and CDR2 SVGIG (reference sequence). CDR3 coding DNA: TGTGCCTGGATGGCGGCGGGCTCCTACAATGAGCAGTTCTTC. It codes for CAWMAAGSYNEQFF.

The J gene is TRBJ2-7, the V gene TRBV5-1; 7 positions agree with TRBD1. V lost 4 bases, J lost 2 bases, and 9 bases stayed unmatched. CDR3 length: 15 amino acids. CDR1 SGHRS and CDR2 YFSETQ come from the germline V gene. As DNA, the CDR3 is TGCGCCAGCAGCCTCTGGACAGGTCGACCCTACGAGCAGTACTTC. This codes for CASSLWTGRPYEQYF.

This chain joins TRBV27 and TRBJ2-7; tentative D call: TRBD1 (5 bases). CDR1 is MNHEY and CDR2 is SMNVEV in the germline V gene (reference sequence). The CDR3 covers 13 residues. Trimming left V 7 bases short and J 7 bases short, with 17 bases between. As DNA, the CDR3 is TGTGCCAGCACCCCGGTGGGGCGTTGGGAGCAGTACTTC. This encodes CASTPVGRWEQYF.

The chain links TRBV28 to TRBJ2-5, with 14 bases aligning to TRBD2. The CDR3 contains 16 residues. Germline V lookup: CDR1 MDHEN, CDR2 SYDVKM. Losses at the gene ends were 3 bases for V and 5 bases for J; bases not matched to a gene: 5. CDR3 region: CASSLGTSGRAETQYF. The CDR3, as DNA: TGTGCCAGCAGTTTGGGGACTAGCGGGAGAGCGGAGACCCAGTACTTC.

V gene TRBV6-5 combines with J gene TRBJ2-2; D gene ambiguous. The CDR3 is 15 amino acids. CDR1 and CDR2 (germline): MNHEY, SVGAGI. V was shortened by 6 bases and J by 4 bases, with 15 bases between the two germline ends. The CDR3 sequence is CASRTWHSGTGELFF. CDR3 in DNA: TGTGCCAGCAGAACTTGGCATTCCGGCACCGGGGAGCTGTTTTTT.